This T cell receptor (beta chain) was recorded in a study of identifying expanded T cells in peripheral blood. Worth noting for this clone: Its antigen is not identified.

The method was immunoSEQ multiplex PCR; TCRdb's version includes in-frame clones alone and lacks a portion of them. The data hold some 77,000 clones, with more than 75% observed a single time. Healthy donors had no documented immune events, such as infections, while sampled. General study findings and limits: Differentially abundant clones: 1 to 1.5 between replicates, around 17 at two to three weeks, around 20 at four.

With V trimmed by 2 bases and J by 2 bases, 9 bases remained unmatched. The germline V gene encodes CDR1 ENHRY and CDR2 SYGVKD. The CDR3 consists of 17 residues. This sequence was found in a person between 18 and 75 years old in good health. Material for sequencing was blood. This chain connects TRBV10-3 to TRBJ2-1; 7 nucleotides match TRBD2. The CDR3 protein is CAISETTGAGPYNEQFF. The DNA of the CDR3 is TGTGCCATCAGTGAGACTACGGGAGCGGGGCCCTACAATGAGCAGTTCTTC.